This T cell receptor (beta chain) appears in the sequencing data of a study of blood T cell repertoires in COVID-19. Study information: The United States, Italy and Spain were the sources of the acute and convalescent COVID-19 samples.

The CDR3 has 11 residues. Across under 25 US areas, participants ranged in age from about 18 to 90 years. Cohort assignment relied on participant-reported clinical history. Shortly before study entry, within 2 weeks, exposed participants had met a COVID-19 case. The method was immunoSEQ multiplex PCR; TCRdb's version includes in-frame clones alone and lacks a portion of them. The sample shows 280,000 or so clones, roughly 91% of them seen only once. The material sequenced was PBMCs or T cells enriched from blood (not recorded which). This receptor was obtained from a woman in her 50s who had been exposed to COVID-19. This sequence joins TRBV21-1 and TRBJ1-6. TRBV21-1 is noted as a pseudogene. The CDR3 spells CASSPPVSLHF. The CDR3 DNA reads TGTGCCAGCAGCCCCCCGGTGTCCCTCCACTTT.